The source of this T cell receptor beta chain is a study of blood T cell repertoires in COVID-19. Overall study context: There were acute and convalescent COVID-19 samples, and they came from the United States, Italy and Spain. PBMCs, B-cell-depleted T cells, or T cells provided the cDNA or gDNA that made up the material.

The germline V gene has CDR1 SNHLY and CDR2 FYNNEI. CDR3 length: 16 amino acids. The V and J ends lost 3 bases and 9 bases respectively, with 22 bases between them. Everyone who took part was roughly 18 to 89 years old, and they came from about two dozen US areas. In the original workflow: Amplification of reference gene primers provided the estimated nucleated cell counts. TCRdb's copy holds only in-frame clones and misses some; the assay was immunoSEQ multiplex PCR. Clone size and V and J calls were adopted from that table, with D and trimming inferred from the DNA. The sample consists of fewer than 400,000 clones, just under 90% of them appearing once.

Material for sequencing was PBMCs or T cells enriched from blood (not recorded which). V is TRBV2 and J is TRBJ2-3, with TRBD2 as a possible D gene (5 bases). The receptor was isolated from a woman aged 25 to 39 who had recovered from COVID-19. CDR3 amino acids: CASSDPGEPRFETQYF. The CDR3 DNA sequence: TGTGCCAGCAGTGATCCTGGGGAGCCCCGTTTCGAGACGCAGTATTTT.